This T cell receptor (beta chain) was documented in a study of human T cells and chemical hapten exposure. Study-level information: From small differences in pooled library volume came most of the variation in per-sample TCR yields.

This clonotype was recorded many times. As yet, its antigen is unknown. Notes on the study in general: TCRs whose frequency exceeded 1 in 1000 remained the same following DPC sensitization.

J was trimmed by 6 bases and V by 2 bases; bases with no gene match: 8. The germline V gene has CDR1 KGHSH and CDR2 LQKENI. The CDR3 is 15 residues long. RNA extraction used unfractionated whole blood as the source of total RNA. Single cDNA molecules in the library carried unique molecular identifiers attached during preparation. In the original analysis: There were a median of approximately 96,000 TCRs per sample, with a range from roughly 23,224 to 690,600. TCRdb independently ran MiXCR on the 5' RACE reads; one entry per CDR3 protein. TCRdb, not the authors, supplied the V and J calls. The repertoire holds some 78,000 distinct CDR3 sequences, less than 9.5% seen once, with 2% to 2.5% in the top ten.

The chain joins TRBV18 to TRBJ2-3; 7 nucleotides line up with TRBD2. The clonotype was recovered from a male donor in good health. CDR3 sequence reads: CASSPNSGYADTQYF. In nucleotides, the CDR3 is TGTGCCAGCTCACCAAATAGCGGGTACGCTGATACGCAGTATTTT.